This TCR beta chain is drawn from a study of blood T cell repertoires in COVID-19. Study-level information: Material from acute and convalescent COVID-19 was sourced from the United States, Italy and Spain.

The CDR3 contains 16 residues. Trimming left V 2 bases short and J 3 bases short, with 13 bases between. Germline CDR1 reads SNHLY; CDR2 reads FYNNEI. The assay was immunoSEQ multiplex PCR, and TCRdb's table has in-frame clones only and misses some. The repertoire has about 180,000 clones, nearly 90% of them found once; the top ten carry 1.5% to 2%. This chain uses TRBV2 with TRBJ2-2; weak D call: TRBD2 (6 bases). This receptor was obtained from a man aged 18 to 29 who had recovered from COVID-19. Sequencing was done on a sample of peripheral blood. The CDR3 sequence is CASSEFRGFDTGELFF. In DNA form, the CDR3 reads TGTGCCAGCAGTGAATTTCGGGGGTTTGACACCGGGGAGCTGTTTTTT.